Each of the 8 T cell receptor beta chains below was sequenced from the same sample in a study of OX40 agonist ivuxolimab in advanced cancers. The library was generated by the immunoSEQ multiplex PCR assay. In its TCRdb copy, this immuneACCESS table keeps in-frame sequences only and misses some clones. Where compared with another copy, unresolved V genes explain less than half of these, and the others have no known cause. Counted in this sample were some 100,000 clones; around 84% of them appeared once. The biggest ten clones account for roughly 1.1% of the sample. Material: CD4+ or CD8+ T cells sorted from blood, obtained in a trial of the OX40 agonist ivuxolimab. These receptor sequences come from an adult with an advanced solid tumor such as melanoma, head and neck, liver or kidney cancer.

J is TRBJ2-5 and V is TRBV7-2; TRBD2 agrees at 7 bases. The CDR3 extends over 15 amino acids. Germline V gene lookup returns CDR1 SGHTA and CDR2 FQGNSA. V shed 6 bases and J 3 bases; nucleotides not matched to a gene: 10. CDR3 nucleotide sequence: TGTGCCAGCAGTCCGGGGCGGGGGAGAAAAGAGACCCAGTACTTC. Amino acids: CASSPGRGRKETQYF.

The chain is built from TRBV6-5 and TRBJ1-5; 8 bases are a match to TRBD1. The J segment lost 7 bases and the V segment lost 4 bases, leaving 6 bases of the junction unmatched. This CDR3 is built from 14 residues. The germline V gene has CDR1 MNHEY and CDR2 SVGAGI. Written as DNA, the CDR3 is TGTGCCAGCAGTTCCCAGGGGGCAGGACAGCCCCAGCATTTT. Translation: CASSSQGAGQPQHF.

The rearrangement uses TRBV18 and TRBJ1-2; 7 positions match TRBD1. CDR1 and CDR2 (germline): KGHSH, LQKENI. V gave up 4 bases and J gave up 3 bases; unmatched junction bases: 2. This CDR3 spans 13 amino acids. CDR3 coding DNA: TGTGCCAGCTCACAGGGGGCTTACTATGGCTACACCTTC. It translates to CASSQGAYYGYTF.

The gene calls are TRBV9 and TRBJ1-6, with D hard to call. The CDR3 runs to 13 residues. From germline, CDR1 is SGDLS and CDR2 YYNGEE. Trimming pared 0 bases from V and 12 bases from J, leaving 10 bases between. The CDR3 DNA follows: TGTGCCAGCAGCGTAGAGGTGGGAGGACCCCTCCACTTT. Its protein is CASSVEVGGPLHF.

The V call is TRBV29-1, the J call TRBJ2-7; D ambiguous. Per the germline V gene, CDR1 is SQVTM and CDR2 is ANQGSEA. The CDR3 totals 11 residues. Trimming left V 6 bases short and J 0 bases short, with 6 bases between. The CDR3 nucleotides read TGCAGCGTCCAAGGCTCCTACGAGCAGTACTTC. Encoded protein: CSVQGSYEQYF.

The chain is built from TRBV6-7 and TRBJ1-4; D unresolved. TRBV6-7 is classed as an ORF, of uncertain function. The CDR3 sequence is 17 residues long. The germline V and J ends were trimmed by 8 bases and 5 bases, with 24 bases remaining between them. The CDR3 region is CASSIVPRVWQNEKLFF. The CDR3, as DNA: TGTGCCAGCTCGATTGTCCCACGCGTTTGGCAAAATGAAAAACTGTTTTTT.

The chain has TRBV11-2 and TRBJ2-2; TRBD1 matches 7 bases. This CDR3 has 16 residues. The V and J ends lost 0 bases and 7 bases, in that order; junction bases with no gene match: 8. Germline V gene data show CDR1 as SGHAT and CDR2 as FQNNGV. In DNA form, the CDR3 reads TGTGCCAGCAGCTTAGAATCTGCAGGGGGTATCGGGGAGCTGTTTTTT. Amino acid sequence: CASSLESAGGIGELFF.

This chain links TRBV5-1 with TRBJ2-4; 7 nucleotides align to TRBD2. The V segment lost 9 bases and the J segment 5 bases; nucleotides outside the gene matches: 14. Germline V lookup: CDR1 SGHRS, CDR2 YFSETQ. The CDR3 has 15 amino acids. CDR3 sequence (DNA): TGCGCCACCAGTTCAGCGGGGCTCCGGGAAAACATTCAGTACTTC. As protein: CATSSAGLRENIQYF.